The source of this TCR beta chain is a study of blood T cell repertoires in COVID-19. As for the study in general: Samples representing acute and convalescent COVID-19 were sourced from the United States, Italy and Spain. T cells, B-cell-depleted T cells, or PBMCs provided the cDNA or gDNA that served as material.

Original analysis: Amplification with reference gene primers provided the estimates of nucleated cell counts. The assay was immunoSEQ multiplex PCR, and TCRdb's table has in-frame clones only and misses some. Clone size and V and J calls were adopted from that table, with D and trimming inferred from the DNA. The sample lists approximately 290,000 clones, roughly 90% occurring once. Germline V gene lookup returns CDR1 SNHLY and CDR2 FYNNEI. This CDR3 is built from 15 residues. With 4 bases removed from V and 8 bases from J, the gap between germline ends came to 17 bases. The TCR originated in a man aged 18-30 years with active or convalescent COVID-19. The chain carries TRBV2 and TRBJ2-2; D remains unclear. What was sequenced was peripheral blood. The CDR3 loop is CASSAIRLGTGELFF. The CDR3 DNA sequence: TGTGCCAGCAGTGCAATCCGGTTGGGCACGGGGGAGCTGTTTTTT.